The clone carrying this T cell receptor (beta chain) has just a few counts. Its matching antigen is unknown. This entry belongs to a study of STAT5B mutations in CD4+ large granular lymphocyte leukemia. TCRdb keeps only in-frame clones here, not all; method: immunoSEQ multiplex PCR. This sample has roughly 48,000 clones; about 70% occur once, and the top ten carry about 1.5%. Trimming removed 11 bases from V and 3 bases from J, with 13 bases in between. The CDR3 is 13 amino acids. The germline V gene encodes CDR1 LNHDA and CDR2 SQIVND (reference sequence). Study conclusions and caveats: Higher CD4+ than CD8+ T-LGLL clonality might reflect small sample size.

Sequencing was done on a sample of CD4+ T cells from blood buffy coats. The sequence was obtained from a human donor in good health. V gene TRBV19 combines with J gene TRBJ1-4; no clear D gene. The CDR3 DNA is TGTGCCGCCTCTTGGGTCCCTAATGAAAAACTGTTTTTT. Translated, it gives CAASWVPNEKLFF.